This TCR beta chain was profiled in a study of blood T cells in healthy people across ages. Next came a second PCR, run for about 7 to 12 cycles, which used a sample-barcoded 5' primer along with a J-beta primer mix. Each cDNA molecule received a tag from a template-switch adaptor that had 12 random nucleotides. TCRdb reprocessed the 5' RACE reads with MiXCR, giving one entry per CDR3 protein. The data hold 1.5 million to 2 million distinct CDR3 sequences, with roughly 30% observed a single time. Trimming removed 5 bases from V and 5 bases from J; junction bases left unmatched: 10. This CDR3 spans 15 amino acids. The germline gives CDR1 MDHEN, CDR2 SYDVKM. Roughly 10 milliliters of peripheral blood were drawn from each donor.

V gene TRBV28 combines with J gene TRBJ2-5; 8 bases match TRBD1. Sequenced: blood. The clonotype comes from a woman in her 30s in good health. CDR3: CASSVLRGRLETQYF. CDR3 DNA: TGTGCCAGCAGTGTACTCAGGGGGCGCTTGGAGACCCAGTACTTC.